This T cell receptor (beta chain) was sequenced for a study of monozygotic twins with inflammatory bowel disease. Whole-study results and caveats: Among the T cells, different subtypes could not be distinguished.

Germline CDR1 is SGHDN and CDR2 is FVKESK. The CDR3 has 11 residues. TCRdb reanalyzed the 5' RACE reads, giving one entry per CDR3 protein sequence and no DNA. This sample's clone table lists around 450,000 distinct CDR3 sequences. A word on this clonotype: The antigen is not known.

The clonotype comes from a human donor with ulcerative colitis or Crohn's disease, or a healthy co-twin of an affected twin (not recorded which). Specimen: blood. The gene calls are TRBV14 and TRBJ2-1. The CDR3 is CASSQAYEQFF.